This T cell receptor (beta chain) was profiled in a study of blood T cell repertoires in COVID-19. Assay used: immunoSEQ multiplex PCR; TCRdb lists only in-frame clones, some missing. The sample has roughly 120,000 clones, 80% to 85% seen once; the top ten hold less than 8%. In germline, CDR1 is MNHEY, CDR2 SVGAGI. This CDR3 is built from 15 residues. The V end lost 6 bases, the J end lost 2 bases, and 16 bases lay between the germline ends. The sequencing input was peripheral blood. The genes are TRBV6-5 and TRBJ1-2, with D possibly TRBD1 on 5 matching bases. This clonotype was obtained from a man aged 65-85 years with acute or convalescent COVID-19. This CDR3 reads CASSNAGIGNYGYTF. CDR3 in DNA: TGTGCCAGCAGCAACGCAGGGATCGGGAACTATGGCTACACCTTC.